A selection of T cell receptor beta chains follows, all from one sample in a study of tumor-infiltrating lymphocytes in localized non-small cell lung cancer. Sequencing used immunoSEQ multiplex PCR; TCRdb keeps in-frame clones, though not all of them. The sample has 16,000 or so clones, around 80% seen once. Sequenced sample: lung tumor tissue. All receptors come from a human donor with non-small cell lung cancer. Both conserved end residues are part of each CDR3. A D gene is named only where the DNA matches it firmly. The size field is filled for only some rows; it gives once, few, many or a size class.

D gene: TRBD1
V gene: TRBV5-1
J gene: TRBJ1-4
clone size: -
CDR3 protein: CASSLDRGRGEKLFF
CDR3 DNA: TGCGCCAGCAGCTTGGACAGGGGGCGGGGTGAAAAACTGTTTTTT

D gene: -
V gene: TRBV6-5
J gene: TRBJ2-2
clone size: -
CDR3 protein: CASRLSGTGELFF
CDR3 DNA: TGTGCCAGCAGACTGAGCGGCACCGGGGAGCTGTTTTTT

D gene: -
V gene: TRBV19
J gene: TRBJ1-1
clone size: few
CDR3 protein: CASSILKENTEAFF
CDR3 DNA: TGTGCCAGTAGTATTCTGAAGGAGAACACTGAAGCTTTCTTT

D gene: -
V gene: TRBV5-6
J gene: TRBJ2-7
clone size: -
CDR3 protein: CASSFGGRAYEQYF
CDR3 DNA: TGTGCCAGCAGCTTCGGGGGAAGAGCCTACGAGCAGTACTTC

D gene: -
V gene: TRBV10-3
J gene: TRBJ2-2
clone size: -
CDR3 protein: CAIKSSPGELFF
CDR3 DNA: TGTGCCATCAAGTCGAGTCCCGGGGAGCTGTTTTTT

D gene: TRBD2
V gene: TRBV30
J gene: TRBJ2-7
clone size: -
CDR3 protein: CAWGSSGSTLRYF
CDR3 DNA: TGTGCCTGGGGGTCGAGCGGGAGTACCCTCCGGTACTTC

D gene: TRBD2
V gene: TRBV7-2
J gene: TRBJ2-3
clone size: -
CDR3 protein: CASSLVWLAGRDTQYF
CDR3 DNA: TGTGCCAGCAGCTTAGTCTGGCTAGCGGGTCGAGATACGCAGTATTTT

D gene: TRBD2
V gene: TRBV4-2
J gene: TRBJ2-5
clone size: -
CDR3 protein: CASSQGGDSGGQETQYF
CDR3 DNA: TGTGCCAGCAGCCAAGGAGGAGATAGCGGGGGTCAAGAGACCCAGTACTTC

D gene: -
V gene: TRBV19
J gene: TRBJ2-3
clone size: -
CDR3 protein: CASSGRQYTDTQYF
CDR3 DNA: TGTGCCAGTAGTGGGCGCCAATACACAGATACGCAGTATTTT

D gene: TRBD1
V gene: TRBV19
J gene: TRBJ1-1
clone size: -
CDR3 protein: CASSRYRGRDTEAFF
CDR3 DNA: TGTGCCAGTAGTAGATACAGGGGGCGCGACACTGAAGCTTTCTTT

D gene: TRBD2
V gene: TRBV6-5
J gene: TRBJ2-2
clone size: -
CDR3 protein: CASRGTSGTGELFF
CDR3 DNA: TGTGCCAGCAGAGGGACTAGCGGCACCGGGGAGCTGTTTTTT

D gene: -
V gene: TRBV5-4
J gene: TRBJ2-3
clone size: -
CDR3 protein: CASSFLDGWGTDTQYF
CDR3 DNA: TGTGCCAGCAGTTTCCTCGACGGATGGGGCACAGATACGCAGTATTTT

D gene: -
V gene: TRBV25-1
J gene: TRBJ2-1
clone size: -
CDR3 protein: CASSSTGRSYNEQFF
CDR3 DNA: TGTGCCAGCAGTTCCACGGGGAGGTCCTACAATGAGCAGTTCTTC

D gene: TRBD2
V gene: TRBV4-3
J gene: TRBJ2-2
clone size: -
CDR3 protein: CASSVLGLADTGELFF
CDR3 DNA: TGCGCCAGCAGCGTACTGGGACTAGCGGATACCGGGGAGCTGTTTTTT

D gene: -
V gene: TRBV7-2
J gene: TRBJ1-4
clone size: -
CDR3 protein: CASSQGPINEKLFF
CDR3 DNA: TGTGCCAGCAGCCAGGGACCGATTAATGAAAAACTGTTTTTT

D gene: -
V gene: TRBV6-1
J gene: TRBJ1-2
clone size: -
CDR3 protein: CASSGGGRHGYTF
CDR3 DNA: TGTGCCAGCAGTGGCGGGGGGCGACATGGCTACACCTTC

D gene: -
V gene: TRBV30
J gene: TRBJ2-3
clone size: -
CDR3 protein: CAWSVPRGDTQYF
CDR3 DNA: TGTGCCTGGAGTGTACCTAGGGGAGATACGCAGTATTTT

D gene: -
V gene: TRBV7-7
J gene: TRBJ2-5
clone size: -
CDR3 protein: CASSLDSGQETQYF
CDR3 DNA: TGTGCTAGCAGCTTAGATAGCGGCCAAGAGACCCAGTACTTC